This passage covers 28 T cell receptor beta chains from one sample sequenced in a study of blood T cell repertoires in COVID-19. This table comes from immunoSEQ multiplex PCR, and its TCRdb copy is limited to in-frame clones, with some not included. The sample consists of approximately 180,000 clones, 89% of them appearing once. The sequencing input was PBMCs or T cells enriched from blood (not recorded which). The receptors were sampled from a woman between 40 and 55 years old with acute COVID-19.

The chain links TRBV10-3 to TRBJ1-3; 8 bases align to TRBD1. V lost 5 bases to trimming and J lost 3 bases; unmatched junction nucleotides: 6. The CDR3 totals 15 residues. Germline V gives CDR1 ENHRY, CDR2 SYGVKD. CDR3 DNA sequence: TGTGCCATCAGTCCACAGGGGGGCGATGGAAACACCATATATTTT. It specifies CAISPQGGDGNTIYF.

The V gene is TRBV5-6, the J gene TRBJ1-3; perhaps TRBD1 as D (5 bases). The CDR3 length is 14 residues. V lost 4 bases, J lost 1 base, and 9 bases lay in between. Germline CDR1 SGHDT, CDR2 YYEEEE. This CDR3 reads CASSPGGSGNTIYF. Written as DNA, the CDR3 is TGTGCCAGCAGCCCTGGGGGGTCTGGAAACACCATATATTTT.

CDR3 residues: CASSQLRQGFSGNTIYF. The DNA for the CDR3 is TGCGCCAGCAGCCAATTGAGACAGGGATTCTCTGGAAACACCATATATTTT. The chain recombines TRBV4-1 with TRBJ1-3, with 7 positions matching TRBD1. In germline, CDR1 is MGHRA, CDR2 YSYEKL. The CDR3 is 17 residues long. J was trimmed by 0 bases and V by 2 bases; bases with no gene match: 7.

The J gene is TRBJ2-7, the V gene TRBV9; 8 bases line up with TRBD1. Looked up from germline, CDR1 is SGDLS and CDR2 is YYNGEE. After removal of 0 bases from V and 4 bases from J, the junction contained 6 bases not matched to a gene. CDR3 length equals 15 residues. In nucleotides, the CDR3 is TGTGCCAGCAGCGTAGATCAGGACAGGGTGTACGAGCAGTACTTC. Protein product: CASSVDQDRVYEQYF.

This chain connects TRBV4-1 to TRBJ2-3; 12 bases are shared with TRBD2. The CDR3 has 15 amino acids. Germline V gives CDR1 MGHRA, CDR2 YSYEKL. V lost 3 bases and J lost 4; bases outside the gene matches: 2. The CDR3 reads CASSQTSGSSDTQYF. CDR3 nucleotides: TGCGCCAGCAGCCAGACTAGCGGGAGTTCAGATACGCAGTATTTT.

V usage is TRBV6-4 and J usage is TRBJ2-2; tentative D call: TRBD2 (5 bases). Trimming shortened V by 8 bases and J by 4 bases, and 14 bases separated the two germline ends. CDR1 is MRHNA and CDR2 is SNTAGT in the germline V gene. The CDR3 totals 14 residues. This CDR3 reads CASGREIGTGELFF. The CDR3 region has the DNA TGTGCCAGCGGCCGGGAAATTGGCACCGGGGAGCTGTTTTTT.

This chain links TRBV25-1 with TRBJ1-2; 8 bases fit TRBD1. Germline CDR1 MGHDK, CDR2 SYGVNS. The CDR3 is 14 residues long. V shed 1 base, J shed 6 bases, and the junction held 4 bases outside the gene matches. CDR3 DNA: TGTGCCAGCAGTGAATTCCAGGGGGCGGATGGCTACACCTTC. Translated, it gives CASSEFQGADGYTF.

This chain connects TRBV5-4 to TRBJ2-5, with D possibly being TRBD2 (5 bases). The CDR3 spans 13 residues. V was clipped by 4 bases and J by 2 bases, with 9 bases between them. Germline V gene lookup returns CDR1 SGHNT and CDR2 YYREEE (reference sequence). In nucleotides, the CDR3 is TGTGCCAGCAGCCCGGGGTTGCAAGAGACCCAGTACTTC. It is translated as CASSPGLQETQYF.

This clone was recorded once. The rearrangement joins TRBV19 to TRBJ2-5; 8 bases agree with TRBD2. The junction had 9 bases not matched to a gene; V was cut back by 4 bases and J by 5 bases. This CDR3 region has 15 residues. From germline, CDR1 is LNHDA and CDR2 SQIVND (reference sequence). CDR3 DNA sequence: TGTGCCAGTAGTACACCGGGGGGGGTGATGGAGACCCAGTACTTC. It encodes CASSTPGGVMETQYF. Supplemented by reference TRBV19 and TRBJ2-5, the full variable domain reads DGGITQSPKYLFRKEGQNVTLSCEQNLNHDAMYWYRQDPGQGLRLIYYSQIVNDFQKGDIAEGYSVSREKKESFPLTVTSAQKNPTAFYLCASSTPGGVMETQYFGPGTRLLVL.

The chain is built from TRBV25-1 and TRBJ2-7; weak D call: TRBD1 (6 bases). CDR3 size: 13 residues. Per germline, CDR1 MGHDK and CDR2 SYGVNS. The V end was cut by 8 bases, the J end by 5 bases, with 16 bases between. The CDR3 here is CASAGTLPHEQYF. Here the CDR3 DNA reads TGTGCCAGCGCCGGGACACTCCCCCACGAGCAGTACTTC.

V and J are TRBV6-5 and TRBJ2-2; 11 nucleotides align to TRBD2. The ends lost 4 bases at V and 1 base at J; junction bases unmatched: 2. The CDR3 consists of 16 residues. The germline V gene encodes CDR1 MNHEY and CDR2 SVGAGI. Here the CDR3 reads CASSSGLAGNTGELFF. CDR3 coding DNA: TGTGCCAGCAGTTCCGGACTAGCGGGGAACACCGGGGAGCTGTTTTTT.

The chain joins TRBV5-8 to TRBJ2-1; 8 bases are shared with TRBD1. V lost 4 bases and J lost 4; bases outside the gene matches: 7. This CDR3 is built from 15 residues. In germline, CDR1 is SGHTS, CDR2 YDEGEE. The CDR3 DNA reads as TGTGCCAGCAGCCTCACAGGGGGTAAATACAATGAGCAGTTCTTC. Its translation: CASSLTGGKYNEQFF.

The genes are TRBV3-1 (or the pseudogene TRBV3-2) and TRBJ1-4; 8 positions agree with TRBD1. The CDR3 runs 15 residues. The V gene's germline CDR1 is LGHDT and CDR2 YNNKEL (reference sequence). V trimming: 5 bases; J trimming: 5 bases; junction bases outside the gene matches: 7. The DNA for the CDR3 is TGTGCCAGCAGCAACGATCGACAGGGGAATGAAAAACTGTTTTTT. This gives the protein CASSNDRQGNEKLFF.

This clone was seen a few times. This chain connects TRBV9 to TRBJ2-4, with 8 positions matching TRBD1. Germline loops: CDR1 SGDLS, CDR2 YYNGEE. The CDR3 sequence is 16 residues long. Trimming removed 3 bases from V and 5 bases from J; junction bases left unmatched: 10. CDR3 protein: CASSGAPKQGENIQYF. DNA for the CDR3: TGTGCCAGCAGCGGAGCCCCAAAACAGGGGGAAAACATTCAGTACTTC.

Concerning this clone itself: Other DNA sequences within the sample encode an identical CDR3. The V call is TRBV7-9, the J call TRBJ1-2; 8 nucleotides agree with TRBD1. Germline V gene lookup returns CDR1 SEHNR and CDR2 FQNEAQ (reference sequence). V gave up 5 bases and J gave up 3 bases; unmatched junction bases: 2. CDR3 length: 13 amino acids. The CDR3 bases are TGTGCCAGCAGCCTGGGACAGGACTATGGCTACACCTTC. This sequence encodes CASSLGQDYGYTF.

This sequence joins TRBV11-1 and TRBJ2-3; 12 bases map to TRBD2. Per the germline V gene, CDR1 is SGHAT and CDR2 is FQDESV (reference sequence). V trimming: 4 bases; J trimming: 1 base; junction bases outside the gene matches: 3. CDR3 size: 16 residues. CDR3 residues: CASSSRLAGGTDTQYF. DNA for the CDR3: TGTGCCAGCAGCTCTCGACTAGCGGGGGGCACAGATACGCAGTATTTT.

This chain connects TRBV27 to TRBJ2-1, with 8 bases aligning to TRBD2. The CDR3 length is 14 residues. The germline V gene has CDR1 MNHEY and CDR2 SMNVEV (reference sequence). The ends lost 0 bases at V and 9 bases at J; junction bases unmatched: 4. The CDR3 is CASSLSGLGPEQFF. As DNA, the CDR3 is TGTGCCAGCAGTTTATCGGGACTAGGGCCTGAGCAGTTCTTC.

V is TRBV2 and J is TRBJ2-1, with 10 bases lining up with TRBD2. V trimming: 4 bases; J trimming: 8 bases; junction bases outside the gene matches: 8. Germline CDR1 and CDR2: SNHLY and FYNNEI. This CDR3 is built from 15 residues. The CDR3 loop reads CASSVPSGSLHEQFF. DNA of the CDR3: TGTGCCAGCAGTGTACCTAGCGGGAGTCTACATGAGCAGTTCTTC.

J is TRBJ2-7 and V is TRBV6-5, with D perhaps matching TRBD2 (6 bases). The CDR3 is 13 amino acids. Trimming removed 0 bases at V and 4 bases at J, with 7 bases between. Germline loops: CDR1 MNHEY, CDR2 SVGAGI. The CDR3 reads CASSYSRGYEQYF. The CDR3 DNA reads TGTGCCAGCAGTTACTCGCGGGGATACGAGCAGTACTTC.

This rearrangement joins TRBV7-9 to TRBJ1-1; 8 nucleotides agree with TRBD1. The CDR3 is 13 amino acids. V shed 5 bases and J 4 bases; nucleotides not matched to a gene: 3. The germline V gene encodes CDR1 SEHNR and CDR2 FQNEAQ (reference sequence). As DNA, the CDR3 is TGTGCCAGCAGCCGTGGACAGGGCACTGAAGCTTTCTTT. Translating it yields CASSRGQGTEAFF.

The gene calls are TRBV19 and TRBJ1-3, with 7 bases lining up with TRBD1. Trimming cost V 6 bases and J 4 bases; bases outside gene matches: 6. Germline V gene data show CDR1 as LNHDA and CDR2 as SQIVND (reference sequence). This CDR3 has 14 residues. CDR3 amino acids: CASSSGTAGNTIYF. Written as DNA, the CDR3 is TGTGCCAGTAGCTCGGGGACAGCAGGAAACACCATATATTTT.

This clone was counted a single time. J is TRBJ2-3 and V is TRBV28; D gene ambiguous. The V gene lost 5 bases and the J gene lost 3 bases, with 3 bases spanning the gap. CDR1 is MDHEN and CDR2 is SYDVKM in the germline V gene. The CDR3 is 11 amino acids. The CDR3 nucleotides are TGTGCCAGCAGTCAGACAGATACGCAGTATTTT. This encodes CASSQTDTQYF. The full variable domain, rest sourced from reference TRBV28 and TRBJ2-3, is DVKVTQSSRYLVKRTGEKVFLECVQDMDHENMFWYRQDPGLGLRLIYFSYDVKMKEKGDIPEGYSVSREKKERFSLILESASTNQTSMYLCASSQTDTQYFGPGTRLTVL.

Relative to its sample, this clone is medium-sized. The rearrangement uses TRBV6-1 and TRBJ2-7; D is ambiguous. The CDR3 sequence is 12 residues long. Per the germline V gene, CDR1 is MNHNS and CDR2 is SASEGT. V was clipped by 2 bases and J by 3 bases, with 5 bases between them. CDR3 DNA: TGTGCCAGCAGTGAACTTAGCTACGAGCAGTACTTC. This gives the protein CASSELSYEQYF.

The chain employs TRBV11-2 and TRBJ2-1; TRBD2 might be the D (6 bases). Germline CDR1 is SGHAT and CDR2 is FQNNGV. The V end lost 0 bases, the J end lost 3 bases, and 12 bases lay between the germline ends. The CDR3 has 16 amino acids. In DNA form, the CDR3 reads TGTGCCAGCAGCTTAGAGTACGGGGGTCACTACAATGAGCAGTTCTTC. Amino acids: CASSLEYGGHYNEQFF.

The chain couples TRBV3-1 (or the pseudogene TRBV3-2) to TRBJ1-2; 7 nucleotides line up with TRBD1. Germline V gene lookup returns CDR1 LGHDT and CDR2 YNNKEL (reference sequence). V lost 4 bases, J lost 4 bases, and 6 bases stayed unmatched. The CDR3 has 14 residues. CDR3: CASSPYRGGYGYTF. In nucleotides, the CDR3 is TGTGCCAGCAGCCCCTACAGGGGCGGCTATGGCTACACCTTC.

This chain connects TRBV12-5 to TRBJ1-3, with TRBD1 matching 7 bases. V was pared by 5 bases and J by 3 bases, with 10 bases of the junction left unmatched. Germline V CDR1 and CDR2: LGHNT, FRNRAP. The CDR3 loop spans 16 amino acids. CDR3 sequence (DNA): TGTGCTAGTGGTCCATACGGACAGGCCGGTGGAAACACCATATATTTT. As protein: CASGPYGQAGGNTIYF.

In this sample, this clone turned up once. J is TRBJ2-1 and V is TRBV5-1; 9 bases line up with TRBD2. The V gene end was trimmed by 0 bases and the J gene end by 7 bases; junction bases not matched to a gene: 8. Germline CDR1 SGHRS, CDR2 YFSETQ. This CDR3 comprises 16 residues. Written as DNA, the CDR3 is TGCGCCAGCAGCTTGGCAATGGCGGGGGGGGCTAATGAGCAGTTCTTC. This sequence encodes CASSLAMAGGANEQFF.

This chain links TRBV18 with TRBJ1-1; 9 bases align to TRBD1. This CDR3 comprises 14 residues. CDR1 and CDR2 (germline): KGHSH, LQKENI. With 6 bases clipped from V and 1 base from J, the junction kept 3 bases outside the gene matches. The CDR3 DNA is TGTGCCAGCTCCCAACAGGGGGCGAACACTGAAGCTTTCTTT. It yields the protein CASSQQGANTEAFF.